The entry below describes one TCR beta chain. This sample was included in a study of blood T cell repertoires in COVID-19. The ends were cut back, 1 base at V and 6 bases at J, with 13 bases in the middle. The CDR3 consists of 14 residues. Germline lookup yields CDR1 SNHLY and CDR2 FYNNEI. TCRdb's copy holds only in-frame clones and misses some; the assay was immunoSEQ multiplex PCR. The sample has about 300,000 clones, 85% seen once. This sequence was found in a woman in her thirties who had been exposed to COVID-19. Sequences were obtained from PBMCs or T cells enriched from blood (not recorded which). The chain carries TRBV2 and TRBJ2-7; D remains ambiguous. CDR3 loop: CASSEVEMSPEQYF. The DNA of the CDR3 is TGTGCCAGCAGTGAAGTAGAGATGTCGCCCGAGCAGTACTTC.